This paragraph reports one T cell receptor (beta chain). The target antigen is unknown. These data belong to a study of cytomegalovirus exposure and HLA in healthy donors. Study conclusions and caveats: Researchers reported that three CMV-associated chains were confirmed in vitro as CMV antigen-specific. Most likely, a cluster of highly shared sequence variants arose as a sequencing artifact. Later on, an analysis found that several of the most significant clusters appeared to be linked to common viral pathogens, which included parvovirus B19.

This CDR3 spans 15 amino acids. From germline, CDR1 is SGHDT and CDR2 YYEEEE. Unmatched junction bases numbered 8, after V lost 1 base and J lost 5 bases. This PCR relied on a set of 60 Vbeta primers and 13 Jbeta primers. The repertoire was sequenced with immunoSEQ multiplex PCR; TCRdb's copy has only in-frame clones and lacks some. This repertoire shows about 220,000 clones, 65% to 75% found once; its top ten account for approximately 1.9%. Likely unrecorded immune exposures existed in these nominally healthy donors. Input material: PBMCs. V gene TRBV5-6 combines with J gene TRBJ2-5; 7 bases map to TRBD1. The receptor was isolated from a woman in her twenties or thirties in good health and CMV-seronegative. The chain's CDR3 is CASSLFRGPGETQYF. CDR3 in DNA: TGTGCCAGCAGCTTGTTTAGGGGGCCGGGGGAGACCCAGTACTTC.